The sequence of this TCR beta chain was determined in a study of T cells in Graves' hyperthyroidism and ophthalmopathy. Study conclusions and caveats: In the blood, most expanded thyroid clonotypes above 0.001 appeared as well.

This clonotype was picked up a small number of times. Its antigen is not known. The TCR beta CDR3 regions underwent amplification using RNA transcripts as the source. First-round RT-PCR targeting the TCR CDR3 was performed with the HTBI primer set. MiXCR, run by TCRdb on the multiplex PCR reads, gives a single entry per CDR3 protein. Here the sample spans roughly 700,000 distinct CDR3 sequences, 15% to 20% being singletons. Exclusion of patients followed from uncontrolled infection, other autoimmune disease, pregnancy or lactation. Diagnosis rested on symptoms, serum thyroxine and TRAb, thyroid ultrasound, and orbital computed tomography. The PBMCs were sourced from fresh peripheral blood (around 9.3 ml). The sample was blood. The TCR comes from a man aged 50-59 years with Graves' hyperthyroidism.

The CDR3 nucleotides read TGTGCCAGCATCCTCAGCTTAAAGGCGGGTGGCTACACCTTC. This translates into CASILSLKAGGYTF. V gene TRBV12-3 or TRBV12-4 combines with J gene TRBJ1-2; D not certain. V lost 7 bases, J lost 7 bases, and 19 bases lay in between. This CDR3 has 14 residues.